Presented here are 21 T cell receptor beta chains from one specimen sequenced in a study of blood T cell repertoires in COVID-19. The assay was immunoSEQ multiplex PCR, and TCRdb's table has in-frame clones only and misses some. The table includes some 190,000 clones, roughly 84% detected once. The material sequenced was peripheral blood. The origin of the receptors is a man of 80 years or more with COVID-19, enrolled during active disease.

The chain is built from TRBV5-1 and TRBJ1-2; 7 bases fit TRBD1. The CDR3 is 14 amino acids. Germline V CDR1 and CDR2: SGHRS, YFSETQ. V lost 3 bases to trimming and J lost 8 bases; unmatched junction nucleotides: 10. This CDR3 is CASSSGQALQGYTF. CDR3 bases: TGCGCCAGCAGCTCCGGACAGGCCCTGCAGGGCTACACCTTC. The full variable domain, with the rest looked up from reference TRBV5-1 and TRBJ1-2, is KAGVTQTPRYLIKTRGQQVTLSCSPISGHRSVSWYQQTPGQGLQFLFEYFSETQRNKGNFPGRFSGRQFSNSRSEMNVSTLELGDSALYLCASSSGQALQGYTFGSGTRLTVV.

Note on this clone: Other DNA variants within this sample encode the same CDR3. This chain links TRBV18 with TRBJ1-6, with D possibly matching TRBD1 (6 bases). The CDR3 totals 14 residues. The V gene's germline CDR1 is KGHSH and CDR2 LQKENI. Trimming removed 2 bases from V and 7 bases from J, with 9 bases in between. CDR3 protein: CASSPGTGNSPLHF. The CDR3 DNA sequence: TGTGCCAGCTCACCAGGTACAGGGAATTCACCCCTCCACTTT.

This clone has only a few counts. The rearrangement uses TRBV5-6 and TRBJ1-1; D not resolved. Trimming removed 4 bases at V and 0 bases at J, with 16 bases between. Germline V gene sequence: CDR1 SGHDT, CDR2 YYEEEE. The CDR3 runs to 16 residues. The CDR3 loop reads CASSGSWRTLNTEAFF. CDR3 in DNA: TGTGCCAGCAGCGGTTCCTGGAGAACACTGAACACTGAAGCTTTCTTT.

The V and J genes are TRBV5-4 and TRBJ1-3; D may be TRBD1 (6 bases). The germline V gene has CDR1 SGHNT and CDR2 YYREEE (reference sequence). V lost 4 bases and J 3 bases, leaving 14 bases between the germline ends. CDR3 size: 15 residues. The DNA of the CDR3 is TGTGCCAGCAGCAGACCACAGGGAAGTGGAAACACCATATATTTT. As protein: CASSRPQGSGNTIYF.

The chain uses TRBV7-9 and TRBJ1-5; tentative D call: TRBD1 (6 bases). CDR3 size: 16 residues. Germline CDR1 and CDR2: SEHNR and FQNEAQ (reference sequence). V lost 2 bases and J 0 bases, leaving 11 bases between the germline ends. CDR3 DNA: TGTGCCAGCAGCTTATCCGGGACAAGTAGCAATCAGCCCCAGCATTTT. Translated, it gives CASSLSGTSSNQPQHF.

The rearrangement joins TRBV7-9 to TRBJ1-5; D perhaps matches TRBD1 (6 bases). The germline V and J ends were trimmed by 5 bases and 2 bases, with 10 bases remaining between them. Germline V gene lookup returns CDR1 SEHNR and CDR2 FQNEAQ (reference sequence). The CDR3 extends over 14 amino acids. The CDR3 sequence is CASSPGAGNQPQHF. The CDR3 DNA sequence: TGTGCCAGCAGCCCAGGGGCGGGCAATCAGCCCCAGCATTTT.

V is TRBV18 and J is TRBJ1-1; D may be TRBD1 (5 bases). The CDR3 loop spans 13 amino acids. V shed 4 bases and J shed 5 bases, with 11 bases lying between them. Germline loops: CDR1 KGHSH, CDR2 LQKENI. The CDR3 reads CASSRTGGTEAFF. The CDR3 DNA follows: TGTGCCAGCTCACGAACCGGGGGAACTGAAGCTTTCTTT.

The chain carries TRBV5-4 and TRBJ1-6; 7 nucleotides line up with TRBD1. Trimming took 4 bases from V and 5 from J; bases not matched to a gene: 9. CDR1 SGHNT and CDR2 YYREEE come from the germline V gene (reference sequence). The CDR3 is 16 residues long. The DNA for the CDR3 is TGTGCCAGCAGCCGCGGGACAGCAAATAATAATTCACCCCTCCACTTT. Amino acids: CASSRGTANNNSPLHF.

This chain links TRBV6-2 or TRBV6-3 with TRBJ2-5; D uncertain. The CDR3 runs 16 residues. Germline V lookup: CDR1 MNHEY, CDR2 SVGEGT. Trimming cost V 6 bases and J 0 bases, with 17 bases left between them. The CDR3 region is CASSPEVAPYQETQYF. As DNA, the CDR3 is TGTGCCAGCAGCCCCGAGGTAGCCCCGTACCAAGAGACCCAGTACTTC.

J is TRBJ1-2 and V is TRBV6-1, with a tentative D call TRBD1 (6 bases). There are 14 residues in the CDR3. Trimming removed 3 bases from V and 3 bases from J, with 11 bases in between. Germline values: CDR1 MNHNS, CDR2 SASEGT. The CDR3 reads CASSDGQTDYGYTF. The CDR3 nucleotides read TGTGCCAGCAGTGATGGACAGACGGACTATGGCTACACCTTC.

This rearrangement joins TRBV20-1 to TRBJ1-2; 10 nucleotides align to TRBD1. This CDR3 is built from 14 residues. V shed 3 bases and J 4 bases; nucleotides not matched to a gene: 5. Germline CDR1 and CDR2: DFQATT and SNEGSKA (reference sequence). The CDR3: CSASDRGLIYGYTF. The DNA for the CDR3 is TGCAGTGCTAGTGACAGGGGGCTCATCTATGGCTACACCTTC.

The chain carries TRBV5-1 and TRBJ1-2; possible D gene TRBD1, 5 bases. CDR1 SGHRS and CDR2 YFSETQ come from the germline V gene. The CDR3 consists of 13 residues. The ends were cut back, 4 bases at V and 3 bases at J, with 10 bases in the middle. This CDR3 reads CASSQGRDYGYTF. The CDR3 DNA reads TGCGCCAGCAGCCAGGGTAGGGACTATGGCTACACCTTC.

V is TRBV29-1 and J is TRBJ1-4; D not resolved. Germline assignment: CDR1 SQVTM and CDR2 ANQGSEA. The CDR3 extends over 12 amino acids. The V end lost 3 bases, the J end lost 7 bases, and 9 bases lay between the germline ends. This chain's CDR3 is CSVDSGSEKLFF. In DNA, the CDR3 is TGCAGCGTTGATTCGGGGAGTGAAAAACTGTTTTTT. The entire variable domain, with the rest obtained from reference TRBV29-1 and TRBJ1-4, is as follows: SAVISQKPSRDICQRGTSLTIQCQVDSQVTMMFWYRQQPGQSLTLIATANQGSEATYESGFVIDKFPISRPNLTFSTLTVSNMSPEDSSIYLCSVDSGSEKLFFGSGTQLSVL.

The chain links TRBV10-2 to TRBJ1-4; no definite D call. CDR1 and CDR2 (germline): WSHSY, SAAADI. The CDR3 is 15 residues long. Trimming shortened V by 3 bases and J by 7 bases, and 15 bases separated the two germline ends. The CDR3 loop reads CASSELGRGGEKLFF. CDR3 coding DNA: TGCGCCAGCAGTGAATTAGGCCGAGGAGGTGAAAAACTGTTTTTT.

This clone was counted a few times. DNA of the CDR3: TGTGCCAGCAGTTACAGGGGTCTCCGTGTGCAGCCCCAGCATTTT. Its protein product is CASSYRGLRVQPQHF. The chain joins TRBV28 to TRBJ1-5; TRBD1 matches 7 bases. The CDR3 runs 15 residues. V shed 4 bases and J 7 bases; nucleotides not matched to a gene: 10. Germline V gene data show CDR1 as MDHEN and CDR2 as SYDVKM.

The chain links TRBV27 to TRBJ1-5; no clear D gene. The CDR3 length is 14 residues. Deletions cut 6 bases from V and 0 bases from J, with 9 bases between. CDR1 and CDR2 from the germline V gene are MNHEY and SMNVEV (reference sequence). The CDR3 is CASSIRDSNQPQHF. Here the CDR3 DNA reads TGTGCCAGCAGCATTAGAGATAGCAATCAGCCCCAGCATTTT.

This clone occurred a few times. The chain joins TRBV18 to TRBJ1-1; no definite D call. The CDR3 spans 15 residues. V lost 2 bases to trimming and J lost 4 bases, with 14 bases between them. Germline V CDR1 and CDR2: KGHSH, LQKENI. CDR3: CASSPTMEGATEAFF. CDR3 DNA sequence: TGTGCCAGCTCACCAACAATGGAGGGTGCCACTGAAGCTTTCTTT. Together with reference TRBV18 and TRBJ1-1, the CDR3 gives the full variable domain: NAGVMQNPRHLVRRRGQEARLRCSPMKGHSHVYWYRQLPEEGLKFMVYLQKENIIDESGMPKERFSAEFPKEGPSILRIQQVVRGDSAAYFCASSPTMEGATEAFFGQGTRLTVV.

The chain links TRBV7-8 to TRBJ1-1; D remains ambiguous. This CDR3 region has 13 residues. Germline values: CDR1 SGHVS, CDR2 FQNEAQ. Trimming removed 1 base at V and 10 bases at J, with 13 bases between. CDR3 bases: TGTGCCAGCAGCTTAGTGGGTCGCCGGGGAGCTTTCTTT. As protein: CASSLVGRRGAFF.

The V call is TRBV7-9, the J call TRBJ1-2, with 8 nucleotides matching TRBD1. CDR3 length: 14 amino acids. The V segment lost 1 base and the J segment 2 bases; nucleotides outside the gene matches: 0. Per germline, CDR1 SEHNR and CDR2 FQNEAQ (reference sequence). CDR3 bases: TGTGCCAGCAGCTTAGGGACAGGGAACTATGGCTACACCTTC. It encodes CASSLGTGNYGYTF.

In this sample, this clone turned up a few times. The chain's CDR3 is CASSRTRGEGQLNTEAFF. The CDR3 coding sequence is TGTGCCAGCAGCCGAACTCGGGGAGAGGGACAGCTGAACACTGAAGCTTTCTTT. This chain connects TRBV7-6 to TRBJ1-1; 7 nucleotides line up with TRBD1. Trimming took 5 bases from V and 0 from J; bases not matched to a gene: 15. The CDR3 runs 18 residues. CDR1 is SGHVS and CDR2 is FNYEAQ in the germline V gene.

This chain joins TRBV6-6 and TRBJ1-1, with TRBD1 identical over 8 bases. Trimming at V came to 9 bases and at J to 5 bases, leaving 11 bases not matched to a gene. The CDR3 covers 14 residues. CDR1 is MNHNY, CDR2 SVGAGI, per germline (reference sequence). The CDR3, as DNA: TGTGCCAGTAACACAGGGGGTACATCAACTGAAGCTTTCTTT. Amino acid sequence: CASNTGGTSTEAFF.